This TCR beta chain was retrieved from a study of cytomegalovirus exposure and HLA in healthy donors. The PCR employed 60 Vbeta primers together with 13 Jbeta primers. Assay used: immunoSEQ multiplex PCR; TCRdb lists only in-frame clones, some missing. The table lists 140,000 to 150,000 clones, about two thirds of them singletons. This clone was observed a handful of times. The sequenced sample consisted of PBMCs. This receptor was identified in a man between 60 and 70 years old in good health and CMV-seronegative.

CDR3 residues: CASSSSGGGTDTQYF. The CDR3 nucleotides read TGTGCCAGCAGCAGTAGCGGGGGAGGCACAGATACGCAGTATTTT. The chain is built from TRBV6-6 and TRBJ2-3, with TRBD2 matching over 9 bases. This CDR3 is built from 15 residues. J lost 1 base, V lost 6 bases, and 5 bases had no gene match. Germline V gene data show CDR1 as MNHNY and CDR2 as SVGAGI (reference sequence).